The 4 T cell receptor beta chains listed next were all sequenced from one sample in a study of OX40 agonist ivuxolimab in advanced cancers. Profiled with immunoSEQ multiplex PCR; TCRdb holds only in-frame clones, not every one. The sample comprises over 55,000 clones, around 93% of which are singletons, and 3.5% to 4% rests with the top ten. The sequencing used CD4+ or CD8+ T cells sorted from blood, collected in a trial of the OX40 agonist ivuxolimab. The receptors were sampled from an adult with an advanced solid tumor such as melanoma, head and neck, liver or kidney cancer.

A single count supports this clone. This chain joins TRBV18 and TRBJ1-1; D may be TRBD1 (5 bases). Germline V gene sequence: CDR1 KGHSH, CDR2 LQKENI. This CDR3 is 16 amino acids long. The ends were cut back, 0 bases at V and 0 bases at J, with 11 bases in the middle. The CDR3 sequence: CASSPPAGPMNTEAFF. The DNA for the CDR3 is TGTGCCAGCTCACCACCCGCGGGACCCATGAACACTGAAGCTTTCTTT.

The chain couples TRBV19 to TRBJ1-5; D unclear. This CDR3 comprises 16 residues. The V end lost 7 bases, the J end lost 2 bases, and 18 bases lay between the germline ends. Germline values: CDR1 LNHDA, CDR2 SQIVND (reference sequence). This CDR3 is CASKGGRGFGNQPQHF. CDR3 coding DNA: TGTGCCAGTAAAGGTGGCAGAGGATTTGGCAATCAGCCCCAGCATTTT.

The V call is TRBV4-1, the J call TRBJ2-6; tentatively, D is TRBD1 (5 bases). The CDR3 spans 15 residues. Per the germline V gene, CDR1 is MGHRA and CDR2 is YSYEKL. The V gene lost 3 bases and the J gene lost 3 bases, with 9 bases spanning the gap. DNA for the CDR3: TGCGCCAGCAGCCATCAGGGAAGTGGGGCCAACGTCCTGACTTTC. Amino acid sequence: CASSHQGSGANVLTF.

The CDR3 coding sequence is TGTGCCAGCAGCTCGGGGTGGGGCGGCCCCTACGAGCAGTACTTC. This encodes CASSSGWGGPYEQYF. The chain couples TRBV5-6 to TRBJ2-7; D may match TRBD1 or TRBD2 (5 bases each). With 3 bases removed from V and 2 bases from J, the gap between germline ends came to 15 bases. This CDR3 has 15 residues. Per the germline V gene, CDR1 is SGHDT and CDR2 is YYEEEE.